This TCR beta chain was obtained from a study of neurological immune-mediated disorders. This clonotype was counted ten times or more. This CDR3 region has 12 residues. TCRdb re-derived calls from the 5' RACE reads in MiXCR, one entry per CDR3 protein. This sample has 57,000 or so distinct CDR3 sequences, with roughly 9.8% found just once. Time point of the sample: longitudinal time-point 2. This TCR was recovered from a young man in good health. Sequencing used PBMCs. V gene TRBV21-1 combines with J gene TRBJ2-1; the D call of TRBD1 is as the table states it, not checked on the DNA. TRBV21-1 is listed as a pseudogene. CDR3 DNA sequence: TGTGCCAGCAGCAAAGGGGCGCGTGAGCAGTTCTTC. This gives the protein CASSKGAREQFF.